Sequencing of this TCR beta chain was carried out in a study of blood T cell repertoires in COVID-19. Across the whole study: Collection of acute and convalescent COVID-19 samples took place in the United States, Italy and Spain. PBMCs, B-cell-depleted T cells, or T cells were the source of the cDNA or gDNA that made up the material.

J lost 2 bases, V lost 1 base, and 5 bases had no gene match. Germline CDR1 and CDR2: LGHNT and FRNRAP. This CDR3 has 15 amino acids. Authors' processing steps: Estimates of nucleated cell counts were drawn from the amplification of reference gene primers. TCRdb's copy holds only in-frame clones and misses some; the assay was immunoSEQ multiplex PCR. V, J and clone size derive from that table, while D and trimming were established from the DNA sequence. The table shows fewer than 200,000 clones, with just over 85% occurring only once. Sequenced material: PBMCs or T cells enriched from blood (not recorded which). The receptor was isolated from a woman aged 18-29 years who had recovered from COVID-19. The chain combines TRBV12-5 with TRBJ2-7; 7 bases fit TRBD2. CDR3 DNA sequence: TGTGCTAGTGGTTTGGCTAGCGGCCGAACCTACGAGCAGTACTTC. Amino acids: CASGLASGRTYEQYF.